The clone carrying this T cell receptor beta chain was seen only once. In the study's own analysis: Quantification of nucleated cells was approximated via reference gene primer amplification. The method was immunoSEQ multiplex PCR; TCRdb's version includes in-frame clones alone and lacks a portion of them. The V and J calls and the clone size are those of that table, but D and trimming were determined from the DNA. The sample carries about 170,000 clones, 60% to 80% recorded once. This record comes from a study of blood T cell repertoires in COVID-19. Across the study: The United States, Italy and Spain were the sources of the acute and convalescent COVID-19 samples.

The CDR3 is 17 amino acids. V dropped 1 base and J dropped 1; count of bases not matched to a gene: 4. CDR1 SGHVS and CDR2 FQNEAQ come from the germline V gene. This chain uses TRBV7-8 with TRBJ2-1, with TRBD2 matching over 10 bases. This receptor was identified in a man between 65 and 79 years old with acute or convalescent COVID-19. The sample consisted of peripheral blood. CDR3 sequence reads: CASSLVVAGGSYNEQFF. As DNA, the CDR3 is TGTGCCAGCAGCTTAGTGGTAGCGGGAGGTTCCTACAATGAGCAGTTCTTC.